The source of this T cell receptor (beta chain) is a study of blood T cell repertoires in COVID-19. The germline gives CDR1 SNHLY, CDR2 FYNNEI. With 5 bases clipped from V and 8 bases from J, the junction kept 7 bases outside the gene matches. The CDR3 totals 15 residues. Donors of Cohort 3 who recovered were those that had two negative PCRs, clearance, or symptom resolution. Assay used: immunoSEQ multiplex PCR; TCRdb lists only in-frame clones, some missing. The top ten clones hold more than 3% of a sample with a few hundred thousand clones, approximately 83% of them seen once. This TCR came from a woman in her sixties who had recovered from COVID-19. The genes are TRBV2 and TRBJ2-2, with 11 bases matching TRBD1. The material sequenced was PBMCs or T cells enriched from blood (not recorded which). CDR3 residues: CASSWDRGMLGELFF. The CDR3 region has the DNA TGTGCCAGCAGTTGGGACAGGGGGATGTTAGGGGAGCTGTTTTTT.